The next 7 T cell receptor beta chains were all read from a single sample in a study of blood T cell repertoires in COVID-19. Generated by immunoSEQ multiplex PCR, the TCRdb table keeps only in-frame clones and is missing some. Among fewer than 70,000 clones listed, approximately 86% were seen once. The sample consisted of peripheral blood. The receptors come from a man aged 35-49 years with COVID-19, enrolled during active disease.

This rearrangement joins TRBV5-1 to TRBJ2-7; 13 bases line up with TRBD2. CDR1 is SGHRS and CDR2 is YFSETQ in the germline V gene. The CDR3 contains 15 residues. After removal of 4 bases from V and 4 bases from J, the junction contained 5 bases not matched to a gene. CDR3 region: CASSQWTSGGYEQYF. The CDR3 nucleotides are TGCGCCAGCAGCCAATGGACTAGCGGGGGTTACGAGCAGTACTTC. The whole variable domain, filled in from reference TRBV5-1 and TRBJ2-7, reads KAGVTQTPRYLIKTRGQQVTLSCSPISGHRSVSWYQQTPGQGLQFLFEYFSETQRNKGNFPGRFSGRQFSNSRSEMNVSTLELGDSALYLCASSQWTSGGYEQYFGPGTRLTVT.

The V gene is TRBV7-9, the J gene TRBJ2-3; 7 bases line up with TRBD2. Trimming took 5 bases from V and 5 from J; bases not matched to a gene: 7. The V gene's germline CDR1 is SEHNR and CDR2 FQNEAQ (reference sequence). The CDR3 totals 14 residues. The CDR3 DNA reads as TGTGCCAGCAGCACACTAGCGATTCGAGATACGCAGTATTTT. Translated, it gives CASSTLAIRDTQYF.

The CDR3 nucleotides are TGTGCCAGCAGTGGAAAGGGACAGATTAGCACAGATACGCAGTATTTT. It encodes CASSGKGQISTDTQYF. The V call is TRBV6-1, the J call TRBJ2-3, with 7 bases that match TRBD1. Germline lookup yields CDR1 MNHNS and CDR2 SASEGT. Germline trimming cut 4 bases from V and 0 bases from J; bases unmatched to any gene: 7. This CDR3 is 16 amino acids long.

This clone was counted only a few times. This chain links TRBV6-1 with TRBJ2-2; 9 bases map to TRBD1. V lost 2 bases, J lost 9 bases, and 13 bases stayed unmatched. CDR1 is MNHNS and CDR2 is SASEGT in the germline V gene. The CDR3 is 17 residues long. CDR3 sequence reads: CASSEQPGQGINRELFF. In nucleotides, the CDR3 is TGTGCCAGCAGTGAACAACCGGGACAGGGTATTAACCGGGAGCTGTTTTTT.

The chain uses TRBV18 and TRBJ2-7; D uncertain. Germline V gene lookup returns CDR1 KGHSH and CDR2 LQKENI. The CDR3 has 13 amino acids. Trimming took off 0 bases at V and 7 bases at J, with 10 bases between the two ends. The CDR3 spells CASSPPSTKEQYF. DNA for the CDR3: TGTGCCAGCTCACCACCTAGCACGAAGGAGCAGTACTTC.

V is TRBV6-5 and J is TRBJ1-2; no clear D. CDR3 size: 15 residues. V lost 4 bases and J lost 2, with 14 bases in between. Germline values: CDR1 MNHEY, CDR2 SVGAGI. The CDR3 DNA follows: TGTGCCAGCAGTTTATCTCCCGACACCAACTATGGCTACACCTTC. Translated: CASSLSPDTNYGYTF.

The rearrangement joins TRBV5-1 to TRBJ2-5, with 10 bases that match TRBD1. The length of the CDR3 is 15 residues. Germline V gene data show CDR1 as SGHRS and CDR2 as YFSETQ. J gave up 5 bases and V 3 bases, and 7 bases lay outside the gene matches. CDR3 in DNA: TGCGCCAGCAGCTCCAGGACAGGGGGGGTGGAGACCCAGTACTTC. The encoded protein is CASSSRTGGVETQYF.